This T cell receptor (beta chain) came from a study of graft-versus-host responses after intestinal transplantation. The overall study: Anti-thymocyte globulin served as induction for all recipients, who then took tacrolimus and steroids for 3 to 4 years.

V was pared by 1 base and J by 0 bases, with 0 bases of the junction left unmatched. CDR3 length: 15 amino acids. Germline-derived CDR1 and CDR2 are SEHNR and FQNEAQ (reference sequence). Assay used: immunoSEQ multiplex PCR; TCRdb lists only in-frame clones, some missing. Of around 130,000 clones in the sample, approximately 92% were seen once. On this clone itself: Its cognate antigen is unknown.

This chain connects TRBV7-9 to TRBJ2-7, with TRBD1 matching over 10 bases. This receptor was identified in a human donor who received an intestinal transplant. Specimen: unstimulated CD4+ T cells sorted from spleen or lymph node cells, collected before intestinal transplant. The CDR3 protein is CASSLGTGGSYEQYF. Written as DNA, the CDR3 is TGTGCCAGCAGCTTAGGGACAGGGGGCTCCTACGAGCAGTACTTC.